The 18 T cell receptor beta chains listed next were all sequenced from one sample in a study of early T cells in non-severe SARS-CoV-2 infection. TCRdb analysed the 5' RACE reads with MiXCR anew, one entry per CDR3 protein. The sample shows around 77,000 distinct CDR3 sequences, roughly 12% of them seen only once. The sequencing here drew on whole blood, taken at baseline. All receptors come from an adult who was a healthcare worker with PCR-confirmed SARS-CoV-2 infection or an uninfected control (not recorded which). The donor label of this sample is uncertain.

This chain uses TRBV29-1 with TRBJ2-3, with D perhaps matching TRBD1 or TRBD2 (5 bases each). This CDR3 contains 16 residues. The V gene lost 7 bases and the J gene lost 2 bases, with 22 bases spanning the gap. Germline assignment: CDR1 SQVTM and CDR2 ANQGSEA. CDR3 nucleotides: TGCAGCGGACTAATCCCGGGCAGGGAACACACAGATACGCAGTATTTT. This sequence encodes CSGLIPGREHTDTQYF.

This sequence joins TRBV30 and TRBJ1-1; TRBD1 is a possible D gene (5 bases). V shed 0 bases and J shed 4 bases, with 9 bases lying between them. The CDR3 length is 13 residues. Germline CDR1 reads GTSNPN; CDR2 reads SVGIG (reference sequence). CDR3 sequence (DNA): TGTGCCTGGAGTGTAAAAAGGGGCACTGAAGCTTTCTTT. It specifies CAWSVKRGTEAFF.

The chain joins TRBV10-3 to TRBJ1-6; D gene uncertain. The CDR3 runs 16 residues. The V end was cut by 0 bases, the J end by 7 bases, with 13 bases between. Germline CDR1 and CDR2: ENHRY and SYGVKD. CDR3 residues: CAISESRERWNSPLHF. The DNA of the CDR3 is TGTGCCATCAGTGAGTCTAGGGAACGATGGAATTCACCCCTCCACTTT.

A few counts support this clonotype. CDR3 region: CASSSPRLGGQYF. CDR3 sequence (DNA): TGTGCCAGCAGTTCTCCCAGACTAGGAGGGCAGTACTTC. This sequence joins TRBV27 and TRBJ2-7, with D possibly TRBD2 on 6 matching bases. In germline, CDR1 is MNHEY, CDR2 SMNVEV (reference sequence). The CDR3 totals 13 residues. Trimming stripped 4 bases from V and 9 bases from J, with 16 bases between.

A word on this clonotype: A junction end diverges from the germline sequence, so it may reflect a read error. The gene calls are TRBV7-8 and TRBJ2-1; D perhaps matches TRBD2 (5 bases). This CDR3 region has 17 residues. From germline, CDR1 is SGHVS and CDR2 FQNEAQ. The DNA of the CDR3 is TGTGCCAGCAACTTAGCGCGGCGCCCGAGCTCCTACAATGAGCAGTTCTTC. This sequence encodes CASNLARRPSSYNEQFF.

The chain combines TRBV11-2 with TRBJ2-1, with TRBD2 matching 10 bases. Unmatched junction bases numbered 5, after V lost 1 base and J lost 5 bases. This CDR3 comprises 16 residues. CDR1 and CDR2 from the germline V gene are SGHAT and FQNNGV. The CDR3 region is CASSLVRLAGDNEQFF. The CDR3 DNA reads as TGTGCCAGCAGCTTAGTGCGACTAGCGGGCGACAATGAGCAGTTCTTC.

The chain carries TRBV10-3 and TRBJ1-1; D unclear. V was shortened by 2 bases and J by 1 base, with 5 bases between the two germline ends. Germline lookup yields CDR1 ENHRY and CDR2 SYGVKD. The CDR3 consists of 13 residues. The CDR3 bases are TGTGCCATCAGTGAGACACCGAACACTGAAGCTTTCTTT. This sequence encodes CAISETPNTEAFF.

This rearrangement joins TRBV2 to TRBJ2-3; D is ambiguous. The V end was cut by 3 bases, the J end by 6 bases, with 4 bases between. There are 11 residues in the CDR3. Germline V gene lookup returns CDR1 SNHLY and CDR2 FYNNEI. This chain's CDR3 is CASSDVDTQYF. Written as DNA, the CDR3 is TGTGCCAGCAGTGACGTGGATACGCAGTATTTT.

CDR3 sequence: CSARDSDGSGNTIYF. In DNA, the CDR3 is TGCAGTGCTAGAGATTCGGACGGTTCAGGAAACACCATATATTTT. The chain carries TRBV20-1 and TRBJ1-3; D is undetermined. The V end lost 0 bases, the J end lost 4 bases, and 13 bases lay between the germline ends. The CDR3 totals 15 residues. Germline V gene data show CDR1 as DFQATT and CDR2 as SNEGSKA (reference sequence).

Many counts were recorded for this clonotype. V gene TRBV18 combines with J gene TRBJ2-7; D is undetermined. V dropped 5 bases and J dropped 1 base, with 3 bases sitting between them. The germline CDR1 and CDR2 sequences are KGHSH and LQKENI. The CDR3 sequence is 11 residues long. CDR3 DNA: TGTGCCAGCTCATCTTCCTACGAGCAGTACTTC. Its translation: CASSSSYEQYF.

This clonotype was recorded many times. V usage is TRBV2 and J usage is TRBJ1-1, with D possibly matching TRBD1 (6 bases). The CDR3 is made up of 14 amino acids. Germline values: CDR1 SNHLY, CDR2 FYNNEI. Trimming pared 6 bases from V and 0 bases from J, leaving 11 bases between. The CDR3 region has the DNA TGTGCCAGCAGCATACAGGGCCTGAACACTGAAGCTTTCTTT. It translates to CASSIQGLNTEAFF.

This chain uses TRBV4-1 with TRBJ2-7; D is unclear. The V end lost 5 bases, the J end lost 0 bases, and 8 bases lay between the germline ends. This CDR3 has 13 amino acids. Per the germline V gene, CDR1 is MGHRA and CDR2 is YSYEKL. The CDR3 bases are TGCGCCAGCAGCGGCGAGAGCTCCTACGAGCAGTACTTC. Protein sequence: CASSGESSYEQYF.

This clonotype came up a few times. The chain combines TRBV4-2 with TRBJ1-6; D remains unclear. Germline assignment: CDR1 LGHNA and CDR2 YNFKEQ. V was clipped by 0 bases and J by 0 bases, with 15 bases between them. There are 19 residues in the CDR3. In nucleotides, the CDR3 is TGTGCCAGCAGCCAAGAGCCTGGAGTATATAGCTCCTATAATTCACCCCTCCACTTT. Protein product: CASSQEPGVYSSYNSPLHF.

This clonotype was picked up many times. V usage is TRBV7-2 and J usage is TRBJ1-2, with a tentative D call TRBD1 (6 bases). CDR1 SGHTA and CDR2 FQGNSA come from the germline V gene. The CDR3 extends over 13 amino acids. Trimming pared 5 bases from V and 8 bases from J, leaving 15 bases between. CDR3 loop: CASSGDRRYGYTF. The CDR3 DNA is TGTGCCAGCAGCGGAGACAGGCGGTACGGCTACACCTTC.

J is TRBJ1-3 and V is TRBV6-6; D not certain. V was cut by 4 bases and J by 7 bases, with 14 bases left in between. The CDR3 contains 14 residues. Looked up from germline, CDR1 is MNHNY and CDR2 is SVGAGI (reference sequence). The CDR3 loop reads CASSFSNVGNTIYF. Written as DNA, the CDR3 is TGTGCCAGCAGTTTTTCTAATGTGGGGAACACCATATATTTT.

V is TRBV9 and J is TRBJ2-1; D remains unclear. Trimming cost V 0 bases and J 9 bases, with 10 bases left between them. The CDR3 spans 13 residues. Germline CDR1 is SGDLS and CDR2 is YYNGEE. CDR3 amino acids: CASSVALTVEQFF. CDR3 coding DNA: TGTGCCAGCAGCGTAGCTCTAACTGTTGAGCAGTTCTTC.

V is TRBV6-5 and J is TRBJ2-1, with 12 bases lining up with TRBD2. The V gene's germline CDR1 is MNHEY and CDR2 SVGAGI. V shed 5 bases and J 0 bases; nucleotides not matched to a gene: 5. The CDR3 runs to 17 residues. In DNA form, the CDR3 reads TGTGCCAGCAGTCGGACTAGCGGGGTTAGCTCCTACAATGAGCAGTTCTTC. Residues: CASSRTSGVSSYNEQFF.

This clonotype was seen repeatedly, ten times or more. V and J are TRBV6-2 or TRBV6-3 and TRBJ1-1; D is ambiguous. Germline V gives CDR1 MNHEY, CDR2 SVGEGT. V lost 2 bases to trimming and J lost 6 bases, with 4 bases between them. There are 11 residues in the CDR3. CDR3 residues: CASSYRAEAFF. CDR3 nucleotides: TGTGCCAGCAGTTACAGGGCTGAAGCTTTCTTT.